This T cell receptor beta chain was obtained from a study of shared clonotypes between healthy human individuals. Study context: Plates per donor: three CD4 naive, three CD4 memory, two CD8 naive, one CD8 memory.

Some clones are missing from TCRdb's copy, which holds only in-frame ones; the method was immunoSEQ multiplex PCR. The sample has approximately 1.5 million clones, 98% seen once. Overall study findings and caveats: A generally larger estimated richness was seen in naive subsets than in memory subsets. Clonotypes that were shared across a handful of donors made up roughly 5% of naive CD4 clonotypes.

None of the donors, who were healthy HIV-negative adults, had recently had acute infections or vaccinations. Points on this clone: Its antigen is currently unknown.

The CDR3 length is 14 residues. V was cut by 2 bases and J by 4 bases, with 12 bases left in between. Germline CDR1 SQVTM, CDR2 ANQGSEA. This receptor was obtained from a man younger than 45 in good health. Material: naive CD4+ T cells sorted from blood. Stated subset: CD45RA+ positively selected. This chain joins TRBV29-1 and TRBJ2-1, with D perhaps TRBD1 (5 bases). This CDR3 reads CSVEPRGQYNEQFF. The CDR3 DNA reads TGCAGCGTTGAACCCCGCGGACAATACAATGAGCAGTTCTTC.